The clone carrying this T cell receptor (beta chain) occurred many times. This sample stems from a study of T cells in Graves' hyperthyroidism and ophthalmopathy. Germline CDR1 reads MDHEN; CDR2 reads SYDVKM. This CDR3 is 15 amino acids long. The germline V and J ends were trimmed by 6 bases and 5 bases, with 19 bases remaining between them. The CDR3 regions of TCR beta were amplified from RNA transcripts. With the HTBI primer set, the TCR CDR3 went through a first round of RT-PCR. TCRdb re-analysed the multiplex PCR reads in MiXCR, keeping a single row per CDR3 protein. This sample has approximately 600,000 distinct CDR3 sequences, with approximately 15% found just once.

The source of this sequence is a woman in her thirties with Graves' hyperthyroidism that later progressed to Graves' ophthalmopathy. The rearrangement links TRBV28 to TRBJ2-5, with a possible D match to TRBD1 (6 bases). Sequenced sample: blood. CDR3 protein: CASSPLGQGWETQYF. The CDR3 DNA reads TGTGCCAGCAGCCCACTGGGGCAGGGGTGGGAGACCCAGTACTTC.